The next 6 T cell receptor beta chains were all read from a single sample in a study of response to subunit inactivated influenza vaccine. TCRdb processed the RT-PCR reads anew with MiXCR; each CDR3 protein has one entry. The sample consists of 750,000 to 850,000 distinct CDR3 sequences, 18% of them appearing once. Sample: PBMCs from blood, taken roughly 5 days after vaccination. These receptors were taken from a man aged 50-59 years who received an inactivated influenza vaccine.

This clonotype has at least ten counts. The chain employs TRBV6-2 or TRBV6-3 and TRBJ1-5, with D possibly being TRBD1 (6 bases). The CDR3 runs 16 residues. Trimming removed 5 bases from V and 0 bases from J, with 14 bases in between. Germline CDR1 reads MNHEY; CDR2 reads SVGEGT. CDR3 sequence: CASSLTGYNSNQPQHF. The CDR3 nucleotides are TGTGCCAGCAGTCTTACAGGGTACAATAGCAATCAGCCCCAGCATTTT.

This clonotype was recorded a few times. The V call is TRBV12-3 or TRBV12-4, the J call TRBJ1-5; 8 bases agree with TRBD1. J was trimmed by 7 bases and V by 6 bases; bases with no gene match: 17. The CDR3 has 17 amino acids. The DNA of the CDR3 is TGTGCCAGCAGCCCCGGGACAACAGGGGGTGGGGGCCAGCCCCAGCATTTT. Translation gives CASSPGTTGGGGQPQHF.

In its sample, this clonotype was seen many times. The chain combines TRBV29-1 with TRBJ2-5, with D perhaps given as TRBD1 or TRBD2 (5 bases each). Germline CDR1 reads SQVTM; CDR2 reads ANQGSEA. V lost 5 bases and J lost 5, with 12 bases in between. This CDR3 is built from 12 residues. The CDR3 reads CSVQPGTETQYF. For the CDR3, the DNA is TGCAGCGTTCAGCCGGGGACGGAGACCCAGTACTTC.

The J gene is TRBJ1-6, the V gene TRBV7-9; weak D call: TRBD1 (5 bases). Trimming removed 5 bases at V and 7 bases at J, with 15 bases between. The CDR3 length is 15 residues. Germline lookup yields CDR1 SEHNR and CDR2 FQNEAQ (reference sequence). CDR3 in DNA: TGTGCCAGCAGCCCCGGGACGGTGAGGAATTCACCCCTCCACTTT. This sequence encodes CASSPGTVRNSPLHF.

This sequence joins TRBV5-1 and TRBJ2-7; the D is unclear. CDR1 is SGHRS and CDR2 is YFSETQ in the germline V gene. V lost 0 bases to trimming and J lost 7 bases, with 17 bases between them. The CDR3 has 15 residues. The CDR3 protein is CASSLGSGHTREQYF. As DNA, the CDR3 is TGCGCCAGCAGCTTGGGGTCAGGCCATACACGGGAGCAGTACTTC.

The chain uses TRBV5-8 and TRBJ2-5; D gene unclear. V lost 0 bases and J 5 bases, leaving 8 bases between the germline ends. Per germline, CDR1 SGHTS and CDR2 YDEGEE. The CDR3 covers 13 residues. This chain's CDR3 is CASSLVRWETQYF. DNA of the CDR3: TGTGCCAGCAGCTTGGTGAGGTGGGAGACCCAGTACTTC.